The clone carrying this T cell receptor beta chain was seen just once. Libraries were prepared by immunoSEQ multiplex PCR; TCRdb keeps only in-frame clonotypes and omits some of them. The repertoire consists of about 50,000 clones, with roughly 63% occurring once and the leading ten covering 25% to 35%. V lost 6 bases and J 1 base, leaving 13 bases between the germline ends. Germline CDR1 reads SNHLY; CDR2 reads FYNNEI. CDR3 length equals 15 residues. The record originates from a study of cytotoxic CD8 clonotypes in ibrutinib-treated CLL. Study-wide background: The study included roughly 10 relapsed/refractory and 15 treatment-naive patients; under 18 had IGHV unmutated disease. After median roughly 68 months, approximately 15 stayed in remission, some 12 progressed; responses about 24 partial, 2 complete. Each sample contained, on average, roughly 280,000 productive templates and 95,000 or so productive rearrangements.

Genomic DNA in an amount of roughly 2 micrograms was extracted from cryopreserved PBMCs and used for the preparation of TCR beta libraries. The chain links TRBV2 to TRBJ2-1; D unresolved. The TCR comes from a human donor with chronic lymphocytic leukemia. Sequencing was performed on PBMCs, taken after 24 months of ibrutinib treatment. The CDR3 DNA follows: TGTGCCAGCAGCCTGTGGGTAGGGTCCTACAATGAGCAGTTCTTC. It specifies CASSLWVGSYNEQFF.